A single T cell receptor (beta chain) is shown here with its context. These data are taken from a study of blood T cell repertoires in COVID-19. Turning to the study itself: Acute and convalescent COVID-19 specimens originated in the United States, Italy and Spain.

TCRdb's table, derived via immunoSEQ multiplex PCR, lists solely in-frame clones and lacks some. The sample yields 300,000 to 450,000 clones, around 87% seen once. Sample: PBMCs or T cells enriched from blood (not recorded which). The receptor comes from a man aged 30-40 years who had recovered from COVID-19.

CDR3 in amino acids: CASSGPGYQPQHF. In nucleotides, the CDR3 is TGTGCCAGCAGTGGCCCAGGATATCAGCCCCAGCATTTT. The chain joins TRBV25-1 to TRBJ1-5; D is unresolved. This CDR3 has 13 residues. Germline V gene data show CDR1 as MGHDK and CDR2 as SYGVNS. V was clipped by 4 bases and J by 5 bases, with 9 bases between them. The variable domain in full, with the rest retrieved from reference TRBV25-1 and TRBJ1-5, is EADIYQTPRYLVIGTGKKITLECSQTMGHDKMYWYQQDPGMELHLIHYSYGVNSTEKGDLSSESTVSRIRTEHFPLTLESARPSHTSQYLCASSGPGYQPQHFGDGTRLSIL.